This T cell receptor beta chain was obtained from a study of identifying expanded T cells in peripheral blood. Sequencing was performed with immunoSEQ multiplex PCR; in TCRdb, only in-frame clones are kept and a portion is missing. The table lists approximately 140,000 clones, around 88% of them singletons. A remark on this clone: What it recognizes is unknown.

Study results and limitations: Two-week clone count variance significantly increased as total template count grew. Differentially abundant clones: around 1.2 between replicates, about 16 at around 15 days, 19 to 20 at four.

The CDR3 contains 13 residues. The germline V gene encodes CDR1 SNHLY and CDR2 FYNNEI. The V gene end was trimmed by 6 bases and the J gene end by 3 bases; junction bases not matched to a gene: 3. No infections or other immune events were documented during collection. Input material: blood. This sequence was found in a person aged 18 to 70 in good health. The genes are TRBV2 and TRBJ2-7; TRBD1 aligns across 9 bases. DNA for the CDR3: TGTGCCAGCAGCCGACAGGGGGACTACGAGCAGTACTTC. Amino acids: CASSRQGDYEQYF.